The 6 T cell receptor beta chains below come from one sample, sequenced in a study of blood T cell repertoires in COVID-19. The protocol was immunoSEQ multiplex PCR, while the TCRdb copy is restricted to in-frame clones and leaves out a portion. Seen here are 100,000 to 150,000 clones, 70% to 90% observed once, and the top ten hold 10%. Source material: peripheral blood. These receptors were collected from a man in his fifties or sixties with acute or convalescent COVID-19.

CDR3 nucleotide sequence: TGTGCCAGCAGCGTAGAGGCAGGGGGCATGTGGAACATTCAGTACTTC. Amino acid sequence: CASSVEAGGMWNIQYF. The chain is built from TRBV9 and TRBJ2-4; 8 bases match TRBD1. CDR3 length: 16 amino acids. The germline V gene has CDR1 SGDLS and CDR2 YYNGEE. Unmatched junction bases numbered 9, after V lost 0 bases and J lost 7 bases.

This chain links TRBV4-1 with TRBJ2-1; D may be TRBD2 (5 bases). The CDR3 totals 13 residues. With 4 bases removed from V and 6 bases from J, the gap between germline ends came to 10 bases. Germline V lookup: CDR1 MGHRA, CDR2 YSYEKL. CDR3 DNA: TGCGCCAGCAGCCCCGGCGGGCCCAATGAGCAGTTCTTC. The encoded protein is CASSPGGPNEQFF.

V usage is TRBV7-6 and J usage is TRBJ1-3; D gene ambiguous. The CDR3 extends over 15 amino acids. V lost 2 bases and J 8 bases, leaving 16 bases between the germline ends. Germline CDR1 reads SGHVS; CDR2 reads FNYEAQ. CDR3 sequence: CASSLQLGYQDTIYF. The CDR3 bases are TGTGCCAGCAGCTTACAGCTGGGTTATCAGGACACCATATATTTT.

The rearrangement joins TRBV4-2 to TRBJ2-7, with a weak D call TRBD2 (6 bases). Germline CDR1 and CDR2: LGHNA and YNFKEQ. This CDR3 is 14 amino acids long. The germline V and J ends were trimmed by 4 bases and 4 bases, with 14 bases remaining between them. In DNA form, the CDR3 reads TGTGCCAGCAGCCCCACTAGCCGATTATACGAGCAGTACTTC. Its translation: CASSPTSRLYEQYF.

V gene TRBV29-1 combines with J gene TRBJ1-1; D gene unclear. There are 13 residues in the CDR3. V was shortened by 3 bases and J by 1 base, with 9 bases between the two germline ends. Germline V gene lookup returns CDR1 SQVTM and CDR2 ANQGSEA. CDR3 region: CSVDQQRNTEAFF. CDR3 in DNA: TGCAGCGTTGATCAACAGAGGAACACTGAAGCTTTCTTT.

The chain combines TRBV5-1 with TRBJ2-7, with 7 bases aligning to TRBD1. With 4 bases clipped from V and 3 bases from J, the junction kept 7 bases outside the gene matches. The CDR3 consists of 14 residues. The germline V gene encodes CDR1 SGHRS and CDR2 YFSETQ. This chain's CDR3 is CASSRDSADYEQYF. CDR3 nucleotide sequence: TGCGCCAGCAGCCGGGACAGTGCCGACTACGAGCAGTACTTC.